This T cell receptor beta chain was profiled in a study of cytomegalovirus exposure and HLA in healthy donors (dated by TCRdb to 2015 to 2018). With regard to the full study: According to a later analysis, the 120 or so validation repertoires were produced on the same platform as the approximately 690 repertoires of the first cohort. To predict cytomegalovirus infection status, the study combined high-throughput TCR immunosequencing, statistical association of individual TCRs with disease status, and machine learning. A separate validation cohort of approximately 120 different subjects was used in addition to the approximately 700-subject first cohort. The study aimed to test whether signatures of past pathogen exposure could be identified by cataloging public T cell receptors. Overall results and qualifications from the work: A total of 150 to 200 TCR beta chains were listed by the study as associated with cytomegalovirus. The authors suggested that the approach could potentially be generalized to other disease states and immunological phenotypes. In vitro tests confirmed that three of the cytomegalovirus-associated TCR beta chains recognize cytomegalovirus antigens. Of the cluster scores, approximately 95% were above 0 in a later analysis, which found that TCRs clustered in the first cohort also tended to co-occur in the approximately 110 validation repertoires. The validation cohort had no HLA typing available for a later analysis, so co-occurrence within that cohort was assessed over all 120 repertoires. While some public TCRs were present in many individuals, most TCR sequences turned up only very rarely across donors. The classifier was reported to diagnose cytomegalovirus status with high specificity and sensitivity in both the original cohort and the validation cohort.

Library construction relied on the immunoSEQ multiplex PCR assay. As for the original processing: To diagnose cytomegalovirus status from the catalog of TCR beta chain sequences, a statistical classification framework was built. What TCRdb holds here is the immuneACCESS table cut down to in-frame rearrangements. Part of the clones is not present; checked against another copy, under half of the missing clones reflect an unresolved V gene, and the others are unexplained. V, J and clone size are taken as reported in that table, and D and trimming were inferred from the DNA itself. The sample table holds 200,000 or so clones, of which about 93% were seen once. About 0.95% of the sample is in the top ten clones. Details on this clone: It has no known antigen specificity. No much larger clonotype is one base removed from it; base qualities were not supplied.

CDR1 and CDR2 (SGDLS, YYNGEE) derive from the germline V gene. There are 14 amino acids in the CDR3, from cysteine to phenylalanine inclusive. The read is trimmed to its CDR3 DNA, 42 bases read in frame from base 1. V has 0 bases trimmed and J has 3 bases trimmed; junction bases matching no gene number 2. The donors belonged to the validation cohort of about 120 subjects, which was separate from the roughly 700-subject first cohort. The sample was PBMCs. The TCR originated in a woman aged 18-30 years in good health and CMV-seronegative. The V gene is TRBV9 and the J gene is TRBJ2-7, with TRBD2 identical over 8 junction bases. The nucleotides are TGTGCCAGCAGCGTAGCGGGAGGGAACTACGAGCAGTACTTC. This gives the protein CASSVAGGNYEQYF.